This TCR beta chain was identified in a study of T cells after yellow fever vaccination. About the research overall: It was SMART-Seq v4 Ultra Low Input that prepared the fractions with low cell numbers. General observations from the study: Only a small proportion of the clonotypes turned up in both the CD4 and the CD8 compartments, likely arising from convergent recombination. After the booster, approximately 95% of CD4 and about 90% of CD8 primary-response clones were re-detected.

Details on this clonotype: The antigen is not known.

Germline assignment: CDR1 MNHEY and CDR2 SVGAGI. Trimming left V 2 bases short and J 6 bases short, with 11 bases between. The CDR3 runs 13 residues. Template-switching 5'RACE yielded the TCR cDNA; a universal primer site and UMIs were added in the process. Using its own MiXCR run on the 5' RACE reads, TCRdb lists one record per CDR3 protein. Seen here are hundreds of thousands of distinct CDR3 sequences, over 15% observed once, and the top ten hold roughly an eighth. The chain joins TRBV6-5 to TRBJ2-7; unclear D gene. The TCR sequence derives from a man younger than 45 who received the YFV17D yellow fever vaccine. Sequenced material: PBMCs, taken 15 days after the yellow fever booster vaccination. CDR3 in amino acids: CASSYGEMSEQYF. CDR3 nucleotide sequence: TGTGCCAGCAGTTACGGGGAAATGAGCGAGCAGTACTTC.